These T cell receptor beta chains were read from a single sample in a study of blood T cells in healthy people across ages. TCRdb reprocessed the 5' RACE reads with MiXCR, giving one entry per CDR3 protein. The sample carries 1.6 million or so distinct CDR3 sequences, about 35% recorded once. Sequencing was carried out using blood. The receptors derive from a woman aged 25-40 years in good health. Both conserved end residues are part of each CDR3. D genes are given only for firm matches. Clone size is stated in some rows and not others, as once, few, many or a class when expanded.

V gene	J gene	D gene	clone size	CDR3 length	CDR3 protein	CDR3 DNA
TRBV6-2/TRBV6-3	TRBJ2-7	TRBD2	few	15	CASSSTSGRRSEQYF	TGTGCCAGCAGTTCGACTAGCGGGAGACGGAGCGAGCAGTACTTC
TRBV5-1	TRBJ2-7	-	few	14	CASSSGTSASEQYF	TGCGCCAGCAGCTCCGGGACCTCCGCTAGCGAGCAGTACTTC
TRBV10-2	TRBJ1-5	-	few	13	CASSERGSQPQHF	TGCGCCAGCAGTGAGAGGGGAAGTCAGCCCCAGCATTTT
TRBV12-3/TRBV12-4	TRBJ1-5	-	-	13	CASSFQSQQPQHF	TGTGCCAGCAGTTTTCAGTCTCAGCAGCCCCAGCATTTT
TRBV5-1	TRBJ1-1	TRBD1	-	16	CASSLGQGAGNTEAFF	TGCGCCAGCAGCTTGGGACAGGGCGCGGGGAACACCGAAGCTTTCTTT
TRBV18	TRBJ2-7	-	-	16	CASSQLSTLSSYEQYF	TGTGCCAGCTCACAGCTGTCGACATTAAGCTCCTACGAGCAGTACTTC
TRBV7-3	TRBJ2-5	-	few	15	CASSLGPYVQETQYF	TGTGCCAGCAGCTTAGGGCCCTACGTCCAAGAGACCCAGTACTTC
TRBV20-1	TRBJ2-3	TRBD2	-	15	CSASQRTRGTDTQYF	TGCAGTGCCTCTCAGCGGACTAGGGGCACAGATACGCAGTATTTT
TRBV20-1	TRBJ2-5	TRBD2	-	18	CSVLRGLAGEAFGETQYF	TGCAGTGTCCTGAGAGGACTAGCGGGAGAGGCGTTTGGGGAGACCCAGTACTTC
TRBV29-1	TRBJ1-2	-	-	10	CSAYEDGYTF	TGCAGTGCCTATGAGGACGGCTACACCTTC
TRBV29-1	TRBJ2-1	TRBD2	-	15	CSAERGGEPYNEQFF	TGCAGCGCCGAACGGGGGGGGGAACCTTACAATGAGCAGTTCTTC
TRBV4-1	TRBJ2-3	TRBD2	once	16	CASSQVTSGSIDTQYF	TGCGCCAGCAGCCAAGTGACTAGCGGAAGCATAGATACGCAGTATTTT
TRBV5-1	TRBJ2-7	-	-	12	CASSLVASEQYF	TGCGCCAGCAGCTTGGTCGCAAGCGAGCAGTACTTC
TRBV28	TRBJ2-7	-	-	15	CASSFQGAPLGEQYF	TGTGCCAGCAGTTTCCAGGGAGCCCCCCTCGGCGAGCAGTACTTC
TRBV11-2	TRBJ2-3	TRBD2	-	19	CASSLGAARGGGRADTQYF	TGTGCCAGCAGCTTAGGAGCGGCCCGCGGCGGGGGGCGCGCAGATACGCAGTATTTT
TRBV6-6	TRBJ1-2	TRBD1	-	16	CASSPFTGTGGRGYTF	TGTGCCAGCAGTCCTTTCACCGGGACAGGGGGCAGGGGCTACACCTTC
TRBV7-6	TRBJ2-1	TRBD2	few	17	CASSSRFSGTSPNEQFF	TGTGCCAGCAGCTCCCGCTTTTCCGGGACTAGCCCCAATGAGCAGTTCTTC
TRBV11-2	TRBJ2-3	TRBD2	once	17	CASSLRLAGGRSDTQYF	TGTGCCAGCAGCTTACGACTAGCGGGGGGGAGGTCAGATACGCAGTATTTT
TRBV20-1	TRBJ2-7	TRBD2	-	16	CSARDRTGTSIYEQYF	TGCAGTGCTAGAGATAGGACCGGGACTAGCATCTACGAGCAGTACTTC
TRBV27	TRBJ1-2	-	many	13	CASSLTVNYGYTF	TGCGCCAGCAGCTTGACAGTTAACTATGGCTACACCTTC
TRBV5-4	TRBJ2-7	TRBD2	-	16	CASSLFLAGGPHEQYF	TGTGCCAGCAGCTTATTCCTAGCGGGAGGGCCGCACGAGCAGTACTTC
TRBV7-8	TRBJ2-1	TRBD1	-	19	CASSKRQGGVQRSYNEQFF	TGTGCCAGCAGTAAGCGACAGGGGGGTGTCCAACGCTCCTACAATGAGCAGTTCTTC
TRBV12-3/TRBV12-4	TRBJ2-1	-	few	15	CASSFYGGGANEQFF	TGTGCCAGCAGTTTTTATGGGGGGGGGGCCAATGAGCAGTTCTTC
TRBV4-1	TRBJ2-1	TRBD2	-	22	CASSQFYLAGGPVNFYYNEQFF	TGCGCCAGCAGCCAATTTTATCTAGCGGGAGGGCCGGTAAACTTCTACTACAATGAGCAGTTCTTC
TRBV11-1	TRBJ2-1	TRBD1	-	16	CASSLQGAPEHNEQFF	TGTGCCAGCAGCTTACAGGGGGCCCCTGAACACAATGAGCAGTTCTTC
TRBV18	TRBJ2-3	TRBD1	few	15	CASSPSDRGADTQYF	TGTGCCAGCTCACCAAGCGACAGGGGAGCAGATACGCAGTATTTT